This T cell receptor beta chain comes out of a study of T cell responses to AZD1222 COVID-19 vaccine. Study-wide findings and caveats: The peak T cell response came first, and repertoires were sampled only after it.

Sequencing used immunoSEQ multiplex PCR; TCRdb keeps in-frame clones, though not all of them. This table holds about 59,000 clones, 89% found once. This CDR3 contains 17 residues. The germline gives CDR1 LNHDA, CDR2 SQIVND (reference sequence). Trimming removed 0 bases at V and 6 bases at J, with 17 bases between. In the case of this clone: The antigen is undetermined.

The clonotype comes from an adult who received the AZD1222 COVID-19 vaccine. This rearrangement joins TRBV19 to TRBJ2-2; D gene unclear. The sample in question was peripheral blood, obtained 28 days after the second AZD1222 dose. The CDR3 here is CASSIDLITGLSGELFF. The CDR3 DNA follows: TGTGCCAGTAGTATAGATCTTATTACTGGTCTGTCCGGGGAGCTGTTTTTT.